This TCR beta chain was captured in a study of CD8 T cells in ankylosing spondylitis (dated by TCRdb to between 2016 and 2019). Regarding the complete study: To find TCR variants linked to disease, the study profiled T cell receptor beta repertoires in ankylosing spondylitis patients and healthy donors. Peripheral blood was sampled, and synovial fluid was also collected from ankylosing spondylitis patients. The full study cohort was made up of 25 ankylosing spondylitis patients and more than 90 healthy donors.

A word on this clonotype: Its antigen target is currently unknown. No base quality values were provided; no much bigger clone lies one nucleotide off.

The CDR3 spans 13 residues, from the cysteine through the phenylalanine. Only the CDR3 DNA is retained, 39 bases long and in frame from the first base. As encoded in the germline V gene, CDR1 is SGHTA while CDR2 is FQGNSA. V and J lose 3 bases and 3 bases, and a span of 5 bases separates them. Sequencing was performed on an Illumina HiSeq 2500. Quantitative 5'-RACE with molecular barcodes was used to prepare TCR beta libraries. The authors' pipeline ran thus. To identify disease-linked TCR variants, a new computational method was used, one built on a probabilistic model of VDJ rearrangement. Clones were called with MiXCR by TCRdb after fastp trimmed the public reads at Q25, and only in-frame beta chains were retained. CDR3 protein duplicates are merged, each entry listing the most common genes and DNA. TCRdb's processing, not the authors', yielded these V and J calls. Present in this sample are approximately 220,000 distinct CDR3 sequences, over 9.5% of which were seen just once. Approximately 20% of the sample goes to the ten largest clones.

The paper's findings and limits, for the study overall: In peripheral blood, the disease-linked clones were found at relatively low frequencies and had a CD8+ phenotype. According to the report, matched synovial fluid samples from ankylosing spondylitis patients were significantly enriched for the disease-linked clones. Blood from ankylosing spondylitis patients appeared to be characterized by a TCR beta motif composed of 7 to 9 highly homologous amino acid variants. Some motif variants had previously been reported in the synovial fluid and blood of reactive arthritis patients, which suggests shared mechanisms of disease initiation.

Sequenced input: blood, either unsorted or a sorted T cell fraction (not recorded which). Recombination linked TRBV7-2 to TRBJ2-2, with no reliable assignment of the D segment. This TCR derives from a male donor with ankylosing spondylitis or in good health (not recorded which). The CDR3 has the sequence CASSFWDTGELFF. The nucleotide sequence reads TGTGCCAGCAGCTTCTGGGACACCGGGGAGCTGTTTTTT.